These 23 T cell receptor beta chains share one sample of origin, sequenced in a study of T cell responses to AZD1222 COVID-19 vaccine. Generated by immunoSEQ multiplex PCR, the TCRdb table keeps only in-frame clones and is missing some. The sample lists about 74,000 clones; 85% to 95% were seen once. Sample: peripheral blood, taken 28 days after the second AZD1222 dose. All receptors derive from an adult who received the AZD1222 COVID-19 vaccine.

The chain combines TRBV11-2 with TRBJ1-5; tentatively, D is TRBD1 (5 bases). V lost 5 bases, J lost 10 bases, and 15 bases lay in between. The CDR3 has 13 residues. Germline CDR1 is SGHAT and CDR2 is FQNNGV. The CDR3 loop is CASSLSQGHPQHF. CDR3 nucleotide sequence: TGTGCCAGCAGCCTCAGCCAGGGTCATCCCCAGCATTTT.

V is TRBV21-1 and J is TRBJ1-2; the table's D gene call, TRBD1, was not cross checked with the DNA. TRBV21-1 is a listed pseudogene. The CDR3 runs 18 residues. This chain's CDR3 is CASSKGKKDRGRDYGYTF. The CDR3, as DNA: TGTGCCAGCAGCAAAGGGAAAAAGGACAGGGGGCGCGACTATGGCTACACCTTC.

The chain has TRBV28 and TRBJ1-1, with 8 bases matching TRBD1. Germline V gene data show CDR1 as MDHEN and CDR2 as SYDVKM. CDR3 length: 14 amino acids. The V gene end was trimmed by 4 bases and the J gene end by 4 bases; junction bases not matched to a gene: 5. The CDR3 loop reads CASSSSGGFTEAFF. CDR3 DNA: TGTGCCAGCAGTTCATCAGGGGGCTTCACTGAAGCTTTCTTT.

The chain recombines TRBV3-1 (or the pseudogene TRBV3-2) with TRBJ1-3, with D possibly matching TRBD1 (5 bases). CDR1 and CDR2 (germline): LGHDT, YNNKEL (reference sequence). The CDR3 is 15 amino acids. Trimming pared 3 bases from V and 4 bases from J, leaving 13 bases between. CDR3 sequence: CASSHHRNSGNTIYF. CDR3 in DNA: TGTGCCAGCAGCCACCACAGGAATTCCGGAAACACCATATATTTT.

The rearrangement joins TRBV6-2 or TRBV6-3 to TRBJ2-7; D call uncertain. This CDR3 region has 12 residues. Germline assignment: CDR1 MNHEY and CDR2 SVGEGT. The ends were cut back, 4 bases at V and 3 bases at J, with 7 bases in the middle. CDR3 DNA sequence: TGTGCCAGCAGTTTTGACGGCTACGAGCAGTACTTC. It encodes CASSFDGYEQYF.

The V gene is TRBV7-3, the J gene TRBJ2-1; 7 nucleotides match TRBD2. This CDR3 has 17 residues. Germline CDR1 reads SGHTA; CDR2 reads FQGTGA. The V and J ends lost 5 bases and 4 bases, in that order; junction bases with no gene match: 14. CDR3 DNA sequence: TGTGCCAGCAGCCCAATGGGCCGGGGCGGGGGTTACAATGAGCAGTTCTTC. The encoded protein is CASSPMGRGGGYNEQFF.

The rearrangement links TRBV2 to TRBJ2-3; tentatively, D is TRBD2 (6 bases). The germline V gene encodes CDR1 SNHLY and CDR2 FYNNEI. The CDR3 is 15 residues long. Trimming removed 6 bases from V and 2 bases from J, with 15 bases in between. In DNA form, the CDR3 reads TGTGCCAGCAGCACAAGGACTACCTTCACAGATACGCAGTATTTT. Encoded protein: CASSTRTTFTDTQYF.

This clone was observed a few times. The rearrangement links TRBV4-1 to TRBJ2-5, with D maybe TRBD2 (6 bases). There are 13 residues in the CDR3. V lost 2 bases to trimming and J lost 4 bases, with 8 bases between them. CDR1 and CDR2 from the germline V gene are MGHRA and YSYEKL. This CDR3 is CASSQWRGETQYF. The CDR3 DNA reads TGCGCCAGCAGCCAATGGCGGGGAGAGACCCAGTACTTC.

The chain recombines TRBV7-9 with TRBJ1-2, with TRBD1 identical over 7 bases. This CDR3 is 13 amino acids long. CDR1 and CDR2 (germline): SEHNR, FQNEAQ (reference sequence). After removal of 1 base from V and 6 bases from J, the junction contained 2 bases not matched to a gene. The CDR3 loop reads CASSLGQGNGYTF. The CDR3 region has the DNA TGTGCCAGCAGCTTAGGACAGGGAAATGGCTACACCTTC.

The chain has TRBV19 and TRBJ1-1, with D possibly being TRBD1 (5 bases). The CDR3 is 15 amino acids. Trimming took off 5 bases at V and 0 bases at J, with 13 bases between the two ends. From germline, CDR1 is LNHDA and CDR2 SQIVND (reference sequence). CDR3: CASSPVDTLNTEAFF. In nucleotides, the CDR3 is TGTGCCAGTAGTCCGGTGGACACTTTGAACACTGAAGCTTTCTTT. The full variable domain, with the rest looked up from reference TRBV19 and TRBJ1-1, is DGGITQSPKYLFRKEGQNVTLSCEQNLNHDAMYWYRQDPGQGLRLIYYSQIVNDFQKGDIAEGYSVSREKKESFPLTVTSAQKNPTAFYLCASSPVDTLNTEAFFGQGTRLTVV.

The J gene is TRBJ1-5, the V gene TRBV4-2; 7 nucleotides agree with TRBD1. CDR3 length: 14 residues. From germline, CDR1 is LGHNA and CDR2 YNFKEQ. Trimming took 1 base from V and 6 from J; bases not matched to a gene: 3. As DNA, the CDR3 is TGTGCCAGCAGCCAAGCGACAGGGCTTCAGCCCCAGCATTTT. Its protein is CASSQATGLQPQHF.

The chain has TRBV28 and TRBJ1-5, with D unclear. The CDR3 sequence is 16 residues long. Trimming took off 3 bases at V and 5 bases at J, with 17 bases between the two ends. Germline loops: CDR1 MDHEN, CDR2 SYDVKM. CDR3 sequence (DNA): TGTGCCAGCAGTTTTGAGGGAAAGGGATTTGATCAGCCCCAGCATTTT. It codes for CASSFEGKGFDQPQHF.

The chain couples TRBV27 to TRBJ1-3; D not resolved. CDR1 is MNHEY and CDR2 is SMNVEV in the germline V gene (reference sequence). Deletions cut 6 bases from V and 3 bases from J, with 15 bases between. This CDR3 comprises 15 residues. CDR3 nucleotides: TGTGCCAGCAGCCCTGAGAGGTGGGGTGGAAACACCATATATTTT. It is translated as CASSPERWGGNTIYF.

The chain recombines TRBV6-4 with TRBJ2-3, with 9 nucleotides matching TRBD1. Germline CDR1 and CDR2: MRHNA and SNTAGT. The length of the CDR3 is 14 residues. With V trimmed by 6 bases and J by 4 bases, 5 bases remained unmatched. The DNA for the CDR3 is TGTGCCAGCAGCTGGACAGGGGAAGCAGATACGCAGTATTTT. It translates to CASSWTGEADTQYF.

The rearrangement joins TRBV5-1 to TRBJ1-5; D is perhaps TRBD1 (6 bases). CDR1 is SGHRS and CDR2 is YFSETQ in the germline V gene. Trimming took 4 bases from V and 4 from J, leaving 9 bases between them. This CDR3 has 13 amino acids. The CDR3 DNA reads as TGCGCCAGCAGCCGGACAGTAAATCAGCCCCAGCATTTT. Protein product: CASSRTVNQPQHF.

The rearrangement joins TRBV19 to TRBJ2-5; unclear D gene. Germline V gene lookup returns CDR1 LNHDA and CDR2 SQIVND (reference sequence). V lost 1 base to trimming and J lost 3 bases, with 6 bases between them. The CDR3 runs 13 residues. The CDR3 DNA reads TGTGCCAGTAGTATAGGATCAGAAGAGACCCAGTACTTC. Amino acid sequence: CASSIGSEETQYF.

The chain couples TRBV5-1 to TRBJ2-7; a weak D match, TRBD2 (5 bases). The CDR3 has 12 amino acids. V lost 0 bases and J 6 bases, leaving 7 bases between the germline ends. In germline, CDR1 is SGHRS, CDR2 YFSETQ. The CDR3 region is CASSLEGGEQYF. The CDR3 DNA follows: TGCGCCAGCAGCTTGGAAGGAGGCGAGCAGTACTTC.

The chain carries TRBV25-1 and TRBJ2-7; D remains ambiguous. CDR1 and CDR2 from the germline V gene are MGHDK and SYGVNS. V lost 3 bases and J lost 0, with 9 bases in between. The CDR3 sequence is 14 residues long. In nucleotides, the CDR3 is TGTGCCAGCAGTGATTCGAGCTACTCCTACGAGCAGTACTTC. It is translated as CASSDSSYSYEQYF.

V gene TRBV7-9 combines with J gene TRBJ2-7; maybe TRBD1 (6 bases). The CDR3 totals 15 residues. Trimming removed 3 bases from V and 2 bases from J, with 14 bases in between. Germline V lookup: CDR1 SEHNR, CDR2 FQNEAQ (reference sequence). CDR3 region: CASSFITGGPYEQYF. CDR3 bases: TGTGCCAGCAGCTTCATCACTGGGGGCCCCTACGAGCAGTACTTC.

V usage is TRBV7-9 and J usage is TRBJ2-5; D call uncertain. The V end lost 7 bases, the J end lost 2 bases, and 11 bases lay between the germline ends. Germline assignment: CDR1 SEHNR and CDR2 FQNEAQ (reference sequence). This CDR3 spans 13 amino acids. The CDR3 sequence: CASNPPPQETQYF. The CDR3 coding sequence is TGTGCCAGCAACCCCCCCCCTCAAGAGACCCAGTACTTC.

The chain uses TRBV24-1 and TRBJ1-5; a possible D gene is TRBD1 (6 bases). V gave up 2 bases and J gave up 5 bases, with 12 bases separating them. This CDR3 has 15 amino acids. In germline, CDR1 is KGHDR, CDR2 SFDVKD. CDR3: CATSDSDRPYQPQHF. DNA for the CDR3: TGTGCCACCAGTGATTCCGACAGGCCGTATCAGCCCCAGCATTTT.

This clone was counted a few times. The rearrangement links TRBV4-1 to TRBJ2-7; 9 bases map to TRBD2. The CDR3 extends over 13 amino acids. Germline-derived CDR1 and CDR2 are MGHRA and YSYEKL. V gave up 2 bases and J gave up 4 bases; unmatched junction bases: 0. CDR3 sequence reads: CASSQTSGYEQYF. The CDR3 DNA sequence: TGCGCCAGCAGCCAAACTAGCGGGTACGAGCAGTACTTC.

The chain has TRBV28 and TRBJ1-1; TRBD1 matches 10 bases. Trimming removed 2 bases from V and 10 bases from J; junction bases left unmatched: 1. The CDR3 spans 12 residues. Germline assignment: CDR1 MDHEN and CDR2 SYDVKM. The CDR3 loop is CASSLGTGVAFF. In DNA form, the CDR3 reads TGTGCCAGCAGTTTAGGGACAGGGGTAGCTTTCTTT.